The rows below give T cell receptor beta chains drawn from one sample of a study of response to subunit inactivated influenza vaccine. Each CDR3 protein is one row after TCRdb ran MiXCR on the RT-PCR reads. The data contain around 710,000 distinct CDR3 sequences, about 15% of them singletons. This sample comprised PBMCs from blood, obtained about 14 days before vaccination. The receptors shown here come from a man aged 45 to 65 who received an inactivated influenza vaccine. CDR3s include the opening cysteine and the closing phenylalanine or tryptophan. The order of the fields is V gene, D gene, J gene, clone size, CDR3 DNA, CDR3 protein. The D gene is left open where the match is weak. Only part of the rows carry a size: once, few, many, or a class if the clone is expanded.

TRBV11-1	TRBD2	TRBJ2-3	-	TGTGCCAGCAGCAGGTCCCCGGGACTAGCGGGGACCATAGGACTCACAGATACGCAGTATTTT	CASSRSPGLAGTIGLTDTQYF
TRBV27	TRBD2	TRBJ2-3	-	TGTGCCAGCAGGGCTCTCTTGGGCGGGGGAGTTACAGATACGCAGTATTTT	CASRALLGGGVTDTQYF
TRBV30	-	TRBJ2-2	-	TGTGCCTGGAGTGTACTTGGTAACACCGGGGAGCTGTTTTTT	CAWSVLGNTGELFF
TRBV6-1	TRBD1	TRBJ2-7	-	TGTGCCAGCAGCCGCACCGACAGGGGCTACGAGCAGTACTTC	CASSRTDRGYEQYF
TRBV4-1	TRBD2	TRBJ2-7	-	TGCGCCAGCAGCCCAGAGACTAGCGGGATCTTCTCCTACGAGCAGTACTTC	CASSPETSGIFSYEQYF
TRBV7-9	-	TRBJ2-3	-	TGTGCCAGCAGCTTATTGGTGGGAGCTACGACAGATACGCAGTATTTT	CASSLLVGATTDTQYF
TRBV15	-	TRBJ1-3	few	TGTGCCACCAGCAGAGATCAGGAGGACACCATATATTTT	CATSRDQEDTIYF
TRBV29-1	TRBD2	TRBJ2-1	few	TGCAGCGTTGAAGAGTATCTAGCGGGGGGGCGGTCGTGGAATGAGCAGTTCTTC	CSVEEYLAGGRSWNEQFF
TRBV2	TRBD2	TRBJ2-2	-	TGTGCCAGCAGCGGGGCGGGAGAGACCGGGGAGCTGTTTTTT	CASSGAGETGELFF
TRBV30	-	TRBJ1-5	few	TGTGCCTGGAGTGTAGGGACGACTAGCAATCAGCCCCAGCATTTT	CAWSVGTTSNQPQHF
TRBV7-2	-	TRBJ2-1	-	TGTGCCAGCAGGTTAGGGGGGGCGGTGAATGAGCAGTTCTTC	CASRLGGAVNEQFF
TRBV7-2	-	TRBJ1-4	-	TGTGCCAGCAGCCTACAGGGACCTACAACTAATGAAAAACTGTTTTTT	CASSLQGPTTNEKLFF
TRBV6-1	-	TRBJ1-1	-	TGTGCCCACGAGCGGGGGGCCGCTTTCTTT	CAHERGAAFF
TRBV20-1	-	TRBJ1-1	many	TGCAGTGCTAGCCAAAAAGCGAACACTGAAGCTTTCTTT	CSASQKANTEAFF
TRBV6-2/TRBV6-3	-	TRBJ2-6	few	TGTGCCAGCAGTTACGCGTCCTCTGGGGCCAACGTCCTGACTTTC	CASSYASSGANVLTF
TRBV30	-	TRBJ2-7	few	TGTGCCTGGAGTACCACGACAGACAACTCCTACGAGCAGTACTTC	CAWSTTTDNSYEQYF